A single sample gave rise to the 2 T cell receptor beta chains below, sequenced in a study of T cells after yellow fever vaccination. MiXCR was run by TCRdb on the 5' RACE reads, yielding one entry per CDR3 protein. The table records some 340,000 distinct CDR3 sequences, over 8.5% of them present only once. Specimen: CD4+ T cells sorted from PBMCs, collected 45 days after the yellow fever booster vaccination. Receptor source: a man younger than 35 who received the YFV17D yellow fever vaccine.

The rearrangement uses TRBV5-1 and TRBJ2-7; TRBD1 matches 9 bases. The germline CDR1 and CDR2 sequences are SGHRS and YFSETQ. V lost 0 bases to trimming and J lost 6 bases; unmatched junction nucleotides: 4. CDR3 length equals 14 residues. In DNA form, the CDR3 reads TGCGCCAGCAGCTTGGTGGGACAGGGAGCCGAGCAGTACTTC. This translates into CASSLVGQGAEQYF.

In this sample, this clonotype turned up many times. This sequence joins TRBV12-3 or TRBV12-4 and TRBJ2-3; 14 nucleotides align to TRBD2. CDR3 size: 17 residues. The junction had 7 bases not matched to a gene; V was cut back by 6 bases and J by 2 bases. The CDR3 spells CASRRLAGGPVTDTQYF. The CDR3 DNA is TGTGCCAGCAGACGACTAGCGGGGGGGCCAGTCACAGATACGCAGTATTTT.